The rows below give T cell receptor beta chains drawn from one sample of a study of T-cell memory formation after mild COVID-19. TCRdb re-derived calls from the 5' RACE reads in MiXCR, one entry per CDR3 protein. The repertoire holds 300,000 or so distinct CDR3 sequences, with roughly 16% as singletons. Input material: PBMCs or a T cell subset sorted from them (not recorded which). The receptor source for this set is a man younger than 35 who had mild COVID-19 (a few samples of this study predate the infection). Cell type and time point are not known. Both conserved end residues are part of each CDR3. A D gene is named only where the DNA matches it firmly. Expanded clones are given a class, and other clones once, few, many or no size at all.

TRBV7-2	TRBJ2-3	.	.	TGTGCCAGCTCTCACTTCACCGATACGCAGTATTTT	CASSHFTDTQYF
TRBV7-9	TRBJ2-5	few	.	TGTGCCAGCAGCCCCAAGGGGAGGGAGACCCAGTACTTC	CASSPKGRETQYF
TRBV6-5	TRBJ1-1	.	.	TGTGCCAGCAGTTACGCGGACCACACTGAAGCTTTCTTT	CASSYADHTEAFF
TRBV5-1	TRBJ1-2	few	TRBD1	TGCGCCAGCAGCCTAACCGGGACAGGGGGTCTCCGAGGCTACACCTTC	CASSLTGTGGLRGYTF
TRBV7-9	TRBJ1-1	.	.	TGTGCCAGCAGCTTTCTATCGAGCACTGAAGCTTTCTTT	CASSFLSSTEAFF
TRBV7-3	TRBJ2-3	.	.	TGTGCCAGCAGCTTAACGAGGTGGGGGAGCACAGATACGCAGTATTTT	CASSLTRWGSTDTQYF
TRBV5-1	TRBJ2-3	.	TRBD1	TGCGCCAGCAGCGGCCAGGGGGCTACGCAGTATTTT	CASSGQGATQYF
TRBV7-2	TRBJ2-3	few	TRBD2	TGTGCCAGCAGGCATAGCAGCGGGGGATCAGATACGCAGTATTTT	CASRHSSGGSDTQYF
TRBV10-3	TRBJ2-5	.	TRBD2	TGTGCCGCCAGTCGGGGGGGCCGTACCCAAGAGACCCAGTACTTC	CAASRGGRTQETQYF
TRBV6-6	TRBJ2-7	many	.	TGTGCCAGCAGTTTACCCGGGCCGGTATACGAGCAGTACTTC	CASSLPGPVYEQYF
TRBV7-2	TRBJ2-3	.	.	TGTGCCAGCAGCCCCGAAGCCACTCAACTCACAGATACGCAGTATTTT	CASSPEATQLTDTQYF
TRBV5-1	TRBJ2-1	.	TRBD1	TGCGCCAGCAGCCAGGCTCGGGACAGTTCATACAATGAGCAGTTCTTC	CASSQARDSSYNEQFF
TRBV2	TRBJ1-6	few	.	TGTGCCAGCAGAGGGACGCAGAATTCACCCCTCCACTTT	CASRGTQNSPLHF
TRBV6-4	TRBJ1-1	few	TRBD1	TGTGCCAGCAGCCTAACCGGGACAGGTGACACTGAAGCTTTCTTT	CASSLTGTGDTEAFF
TRBV7-3	TRBJ2-7	few	TRBD1	TGTGCCAGCAGCGTAGGACAGGATTGGGAGCAGTACTTC	CASSVGQDWEQYF
TRBV20-1	TRBJ2-2	few	.	TGCAGTGCACGGCCGGCGGGGCAGGTGGACACCGGGGAGCTGTTTTTT	CSARPAGQVDTGELFF
TRBV29-1	TRBJ2-3	few	TRBD2	TGCAGCGTTTCACTAGCGGGGGGTACAGATACGCAGTATTTT	CSVSLAGGTDTQYF
TRBV7-9	TRBJ2-1	few	.	TGTGCCAGCAGCCCCTCGCTGGGGGTCTCCTACAATGAGCAGTTCTTC	CASSPSLGVSYNEQFF
TRBV5-1	TRBJ2-1	.	TRBD2	TGCGCCAGCAGCCCGGTAGCGGGAAGCTCCTACAATGAGCAGTTCTTC	CASSPVAGSSYNEQFF
TRBV28	TRBJ1-6	.	.	TGTGCCAGCAGTAAGGCCTGGAATAATTCACCCCTCCACTTT	CASSKAWNNSPLHF
TRBV29-1	TRBJ1-2	few	TRBD1	TGCAGCGTACAGGGGTATGGCTACACCTTC	CSVQGYGYTF
TRBV9	TRBJ2-7	few	TRBD2	TGTGCCAGCACCCCGGGGGGGGGCGAGCAGTACTTC	CASTPGGGEQYF